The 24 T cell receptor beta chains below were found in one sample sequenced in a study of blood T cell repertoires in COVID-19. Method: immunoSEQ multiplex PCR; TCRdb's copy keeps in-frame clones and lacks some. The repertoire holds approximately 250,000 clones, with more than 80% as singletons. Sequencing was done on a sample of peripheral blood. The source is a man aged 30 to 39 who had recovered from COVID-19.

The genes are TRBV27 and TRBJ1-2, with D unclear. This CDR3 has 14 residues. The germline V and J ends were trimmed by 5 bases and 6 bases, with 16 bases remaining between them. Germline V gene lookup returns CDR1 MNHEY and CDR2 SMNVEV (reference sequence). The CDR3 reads CASSPRGGYNGYTF. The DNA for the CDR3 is TGTGCCAGCAGTCCCCGGGGAGGGTACAATGGCTACACCTTC.

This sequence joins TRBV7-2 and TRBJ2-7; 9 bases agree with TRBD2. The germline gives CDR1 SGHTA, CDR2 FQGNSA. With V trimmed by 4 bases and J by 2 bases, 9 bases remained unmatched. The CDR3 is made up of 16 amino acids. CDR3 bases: TGTGCCAGCAGCTACCCGGCGGGGGGGGGTACCTACGAGCAGTACTTC. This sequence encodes CASSYPAGGGTYEQYF.

Written as DNA, the CDR3 is TGTGCCAGCAGCTTCAGGCCCGTTAGCGGGGGGGCCGCCTACGAGCAGTACTTC. Translating it yields CASSFRPVSGGAAYEQYF. The V call is TRBV7-2, the J call TRBJ2-7, with TRBD2 matching 11 bases. CDR3 length: 18 amino acids. CDR1 SGHTA and CDR2 FQGNSA come from the germline V gene. V lost 3 bases to trimming and J lost 2 bases; unmatched junction nucleotides: 12.

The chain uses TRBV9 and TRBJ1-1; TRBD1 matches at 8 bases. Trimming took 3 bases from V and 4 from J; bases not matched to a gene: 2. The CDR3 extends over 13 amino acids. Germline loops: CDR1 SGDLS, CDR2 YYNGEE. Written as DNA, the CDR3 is TGTGCCAGCAGCGCTACAGGGGGCACTGAAGCTTTCTTT. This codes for CASSATGGTEAFF. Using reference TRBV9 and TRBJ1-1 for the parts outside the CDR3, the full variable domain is DSGVTQTPKHLITATGQRVTLRCSPRSGDLSVYWYQQSLDQGLQFLIQYYNGEERAKGNILERFSAQQFPDLHSELNLSSLELGDSALYFCASSATGGTEAFFGQGTRLTVV.

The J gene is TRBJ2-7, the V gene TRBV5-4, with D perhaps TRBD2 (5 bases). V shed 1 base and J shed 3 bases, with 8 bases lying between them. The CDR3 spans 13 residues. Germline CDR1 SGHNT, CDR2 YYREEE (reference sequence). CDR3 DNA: TGTGCCAGCAGCTTGCCGGGGATCTACGAGCAGTACTTC. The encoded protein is CASSLPGIYEQYF.

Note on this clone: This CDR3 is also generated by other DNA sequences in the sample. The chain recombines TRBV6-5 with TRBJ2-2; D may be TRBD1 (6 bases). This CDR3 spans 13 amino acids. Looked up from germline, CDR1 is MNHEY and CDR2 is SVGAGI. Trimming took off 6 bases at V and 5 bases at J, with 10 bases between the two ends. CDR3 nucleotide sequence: TGTGCCAGCAGCCAACAGGGAACCGGGGAGCTGTTTTTT. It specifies CASSQQGTGELFF.

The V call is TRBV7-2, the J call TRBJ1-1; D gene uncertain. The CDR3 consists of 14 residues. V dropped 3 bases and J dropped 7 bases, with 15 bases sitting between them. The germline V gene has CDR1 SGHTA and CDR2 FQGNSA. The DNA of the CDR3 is TGTGCCAGCAGCTTGATGTCAGACAAGCATGAAGCTTTCTTT. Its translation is CASSLMSDKHEAFF.

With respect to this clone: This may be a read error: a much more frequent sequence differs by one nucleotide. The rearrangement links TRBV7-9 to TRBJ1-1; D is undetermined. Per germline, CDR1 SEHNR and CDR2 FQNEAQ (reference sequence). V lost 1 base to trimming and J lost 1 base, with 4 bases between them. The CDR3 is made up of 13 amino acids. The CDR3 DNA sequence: TGTGCCAGCAGCTTAGACAGGAACACTGAAGCTTTCTTT. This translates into CASSLDRNTEAFF.

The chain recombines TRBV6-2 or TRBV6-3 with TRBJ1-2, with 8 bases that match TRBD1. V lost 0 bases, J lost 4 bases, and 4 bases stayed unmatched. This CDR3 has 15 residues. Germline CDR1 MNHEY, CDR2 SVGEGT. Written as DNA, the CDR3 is TGTGCCAGCAGTTACTCCTCCCAGGGGGCCTATGGCTACACCTTC. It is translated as CASSYSSQGAYGYTF.

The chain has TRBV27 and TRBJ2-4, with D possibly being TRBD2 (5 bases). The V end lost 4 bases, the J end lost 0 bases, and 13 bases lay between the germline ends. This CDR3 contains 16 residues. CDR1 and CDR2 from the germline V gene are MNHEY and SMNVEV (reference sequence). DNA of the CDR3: TGTGCCAGCAGTTGGGGTGGGGAGATAGCCAAAAACATTCAGTACTTC. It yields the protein CASSWGGEIAKNIQYF.

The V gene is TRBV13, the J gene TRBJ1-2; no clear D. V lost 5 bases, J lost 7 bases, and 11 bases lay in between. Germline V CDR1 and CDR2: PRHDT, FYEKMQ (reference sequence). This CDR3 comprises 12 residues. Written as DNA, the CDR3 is TGTGCCAGCAGCCCCCTCAGGCCTGGCTACACCTTC. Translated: CASSPLRPGYTF.

The CDR3 region is CASSPGGAGGYQETQYF. CDR3 bases: TGCGCCAGCAGCCCGGGGGGCGCGGGGGGGTACCAAGAGACCCAGTACTTC. The chain carries TRBV4-3 and TRBJ2-5; 9 bases are a match to TRBD2. The CDR3 has 17 residues. Trimming at V came to 4 bases and at J to 0 bases, leaving 9 bases not matched to a gene. CDR1 is LGHNA and CDR2 is YSLEER in the germline V gene.

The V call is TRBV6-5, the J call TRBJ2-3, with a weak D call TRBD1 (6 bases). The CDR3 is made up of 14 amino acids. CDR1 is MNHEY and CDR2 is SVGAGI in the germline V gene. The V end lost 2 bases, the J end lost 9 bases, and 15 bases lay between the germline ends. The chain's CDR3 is CASSYVGTQNTQYF. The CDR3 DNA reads TGTGCCAGCAGTTACGTCGGGACACAAAACACGCAGTATTTT.

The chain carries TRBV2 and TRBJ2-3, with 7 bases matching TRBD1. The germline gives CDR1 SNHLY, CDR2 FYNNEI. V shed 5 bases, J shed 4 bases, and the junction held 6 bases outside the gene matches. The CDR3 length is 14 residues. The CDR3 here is CASSQDRNPDTQYF. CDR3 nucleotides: TGTGCCAGCAGTCAGGACAGGAATCCAGATACGCAGTATTTT.

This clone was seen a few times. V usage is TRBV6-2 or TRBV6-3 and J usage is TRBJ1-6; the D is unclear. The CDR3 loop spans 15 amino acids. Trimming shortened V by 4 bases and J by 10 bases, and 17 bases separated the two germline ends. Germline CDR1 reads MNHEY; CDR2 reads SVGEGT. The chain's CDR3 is CASSSYYGALSPLHF. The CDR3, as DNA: TGTGCCAGCAGTTCCTATTATGGAGCGTTGTCACCCCTCCACTTT.

CDR3 amino acids: CAWSRGSSGNTIYF. In DNA, the CDR3 is TGTGCCTGGAGTAGGGGCAGCTCTGGAAACACCATATATTTT. The chain carries TRBV30 and TRBJ1-3; TRBD1 is a possible D gene (5 bases). Trimming cost V 2 bases and J 0 bases, with 8 bases left between them. CDR3 length equals 14 residues. Germline V gives CDR1 GTSNPN, CDR2 SVGIG (reference sequence).

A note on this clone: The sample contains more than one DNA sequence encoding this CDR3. The CDR3 DNA follows: TGCGCCAGCAGCCAAGATAGAGAGACCCAGTACTTC. This translates into CASSQDRETQYF. The rearrangement joins TRBV4-1 to TRBJ2-5, with no clear D. The CDR3 is 12 amino acids. Trimming stripped 0 bases from V and 4 bases from J, with 3 bases between. Per the germline V gene, CDR1 is MGHRA and CDR2 is YSYEKL.

This CDR3 is CASSLTGGNEQYF. The DNA of the CDR3 is TGTGCCAGCAGCCTGACAGGGGGAAACGAGCAGTACTTC. The gene calls are TRBV6-5 and TRBJ2-7; 9 nucleotides agree with TRBD1. Germline V lookup: CDR1 MNHEY, CDR2 SVGAGI. Trimming cost V 6 bases and J 5 bases; bases outside gene matches: 5. The CDR3 sequence is 13 residues long.

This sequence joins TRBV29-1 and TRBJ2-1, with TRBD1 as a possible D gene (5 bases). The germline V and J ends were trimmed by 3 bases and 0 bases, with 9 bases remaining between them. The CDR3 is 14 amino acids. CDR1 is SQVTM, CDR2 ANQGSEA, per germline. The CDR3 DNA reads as TGCAGCGTTGAGGGGCCGGGCTCCTACAATGAGCAGTTCTTC. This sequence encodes CSVEGPGSYNEQFF.

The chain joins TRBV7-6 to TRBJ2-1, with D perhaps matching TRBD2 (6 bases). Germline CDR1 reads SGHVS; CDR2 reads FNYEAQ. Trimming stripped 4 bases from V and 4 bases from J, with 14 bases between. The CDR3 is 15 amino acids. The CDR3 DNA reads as TGTGCCAGCAGCTCCAGCCCCGGGGGTTACAATGAGCAGTTCTTC. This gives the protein CASSSSPGGYNEQFF.

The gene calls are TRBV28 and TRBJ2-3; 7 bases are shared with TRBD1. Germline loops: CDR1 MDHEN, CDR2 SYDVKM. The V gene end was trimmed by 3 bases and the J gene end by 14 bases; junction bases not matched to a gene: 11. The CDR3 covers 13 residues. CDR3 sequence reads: CASSFIGVRGLYF. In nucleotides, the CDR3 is TGTGCCAGCAGTTTCATCGGGGTTAGGGGGCTGTATTTT.

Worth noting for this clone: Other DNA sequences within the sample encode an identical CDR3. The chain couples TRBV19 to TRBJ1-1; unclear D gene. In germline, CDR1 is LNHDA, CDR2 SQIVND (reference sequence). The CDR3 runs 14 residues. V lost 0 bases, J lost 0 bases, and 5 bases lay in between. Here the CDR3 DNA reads TGTGCCAGTAGTATAGATTCGTTGAACACTGAAGCTTTCTTT. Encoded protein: CASSIDSLNTEAFF.

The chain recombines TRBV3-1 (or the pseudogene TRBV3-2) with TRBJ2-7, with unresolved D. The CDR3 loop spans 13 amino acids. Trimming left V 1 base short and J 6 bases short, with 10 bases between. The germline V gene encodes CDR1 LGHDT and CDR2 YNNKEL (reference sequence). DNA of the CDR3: TGTGCCAGCAGCCAAGCGCTCCCGGGCGAGCAGTACTTC. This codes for CASSQALPGEQYF.

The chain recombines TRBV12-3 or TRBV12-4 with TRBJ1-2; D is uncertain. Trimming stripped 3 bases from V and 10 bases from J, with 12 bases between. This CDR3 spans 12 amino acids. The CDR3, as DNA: TGTGCCAGCAGTTTGAAGCGATTCGACTACACCTTC. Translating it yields CASSLKRFDYTF.